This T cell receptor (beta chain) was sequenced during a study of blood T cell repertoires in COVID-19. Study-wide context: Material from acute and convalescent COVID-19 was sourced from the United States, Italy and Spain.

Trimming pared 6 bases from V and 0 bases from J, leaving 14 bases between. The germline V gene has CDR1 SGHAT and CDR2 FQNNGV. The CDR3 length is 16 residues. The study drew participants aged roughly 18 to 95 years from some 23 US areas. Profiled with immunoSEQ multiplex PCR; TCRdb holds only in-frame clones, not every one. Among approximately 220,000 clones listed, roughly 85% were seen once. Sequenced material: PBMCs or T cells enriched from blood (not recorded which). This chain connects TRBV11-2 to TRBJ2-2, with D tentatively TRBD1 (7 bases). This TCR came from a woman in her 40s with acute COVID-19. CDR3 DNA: TGTGCCAGCAGACCTGGGGGGACAGCGAACACCGGGGAGCTGTTTTTT. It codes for CASRPGGTANTGELFF.